The 19 T cell receptor beta chains presented below share a single source sample, sequenced in a study of blood T cells in healthy people across ages. Primed by a sample-barcoded 5' primer and a J-beta primer mix, a second PCR proceeded for 7 to 11 cycles. TCRdb itself ran the 5' RACE reads through MiXCR, one entry per CDR3 protein. This sample has about 940,000 distinct CDR3 sequences, with roughly 50% found just once. The sample taken for sequencing was blood. These receptors all stem from a man between 25 and 39 years old in good health.

This rearrangement joins TRBV7-2 to TRBJ1-2, with 8 bases lining up with TRBD1. V lost 2 bases and J lost 7; bases outside the gene matches: 3. The CDR3 sequence is 13 residues long. Per germline, CDR1 SGHTA and CDR2 FQGNSA. CDR3 coding DNA: TGTGCCAGCAGCTTAAGTACAGGGGGTGGCTACACCTTC. As protein: CASSLSTGGGYTF.

The chain couples TRBV4-2 to TRBJ2-5, with 8 bases matching TRBD1. The ends lost 3 bases at V and 11 bases at J; junction bases unmatched: 17. The CDR3 is made up of 16 amino acids. CDR1 and CDR2 (germline): LGHNA, YNFKEQ. The CDR3 DNA follows: TGTGCCAGCAGCCAGACCGGGACAGGCCTCTACAATGAGCAGTACTTC. Translating gives CASSQTGTGLYNEQYF.

J is TRBJ1-1 and V is TRBV6-1; no clear D gene. V lost 3 bases, J lost 5 bases, and 7 bases lay in between. Germline CDR1 and CDR2: MNHNS and SASEGT. The CDR3 length is 12 residues. The CDR3 sequence is CASSEHKTEAFF. The CDR3 DNA is TGTGCCAGCAGTGAGCACAAAACTGAAGCTTTCTTT.

The chain carries TRBV12-3 or TRBV12-4 and TRBJ2-1; 10 bases match TRBD2. Germline trimming cut 6 bases from V and 4 bases from J; bases unmatched to any gene: 6. The CDR3 totals 15 residues. The CDR3 is CASRESGGEYNEQFF. Written as DNA, the CDR3 is TGTGCCAGCAGAGAGAGCGGGGGGGAGTACAATGAGCAGTTCTTC.

The genes are TRBV6-5 and TRBJ2-3, with D hard to call. From germline, CDR1 is MNHEY and CDR2 SVGAGI. The CDR3 contains 15 residues. The V end lost 4 bases, the J end lost 5 bases, and 16 bases lay between the germline ends. CDR3 nucleotide sequence: TGTGCCAGCAGTTTACGGGTGAAGGAGAAAGATACGCAGTATTTT. This encodes CASSLRVKEKDTQYF.

As to this clonotype: One base away lies a much larger clone, so this may be a sequencing read error. J is TRBJ1-2 and V is TRBV7-2; 10 nucleotides line up with TRBD1. The length of the CDR3 is 16 residues. Germline V lookup: CDR1 SGHTA, CDR2 FQGNSA. V was pared by 5 bases and J by 9 bases, with 15 bases of the junction left unmatched. The CDR3 bases are TGTGCCAGCAGCCCAACACCGGGACAGGGGTTCGATAGCTACACCTTC. Encoded protein: CASSPTPGQGFDSYTF.

This clonotype was seen a handful of times. The chain recombines TRBV6-2 or TRBV6-3 with TRBJ2-5; tentatively, D is TRBD1 (5 bases). The J call may be faulty, since TRBJ2-7 better matches the DNA end. The length of the CDR3 is 13 residues. The germline V gene has CDR1 MNHEY and CDR2 SVGEGT. The CDR3 coding sequence is TGTGCCAGCAGAGGACAAACGCCCTACGAGCAGTACTTC. Protein: CASRGQTPYEQYF.

The chain is built from TRBV11-2 and TRBJ1-5, with a weak D call TRBD1 (5 bases). Between the trimmed V and J ends, which lost 4 bases and 7 bases, there was a span of 14 bases. Germline V gene data show CDR1 as SGHAT and CDR2 as FQNNGV. This CDR3 region has 14 residues. The CDR3 loop is CASSSGTAIQPQHF. The CDR3 region has the DNA TGTGCCAGCAGCTCCGGGACCGCAATCCAGCCCCAGCATTTT.

This clonotype has only a few counts. The rearrangement joins TRBV7-2 to TRBJ2-5; D possibly corresponds to TRBD1 (5 bases). CDR1 SGHTA and CDR2 FQGNSA come from the germline V gene. V lost 6 bases, J lost 2 bases, and 13 bases lay in between. CDR3 length: 14 amino acids. The CDR3 DNA follows: TGTGCCAGCAGGGTAGGGGTATCACAAGAGACCCAGTACTTC. Translation: CASRVGVSQETQYF.

The chain carries TRBV20-1 and TRBJ2-4, with D possibly TRBD2 on 5 matching bases. The last part of the DNA fits TRBJ2-7 better; the J call may be wrong. The CDR3 length is 13 residues. CDR1 and CDR2 (germline): DFQATT, SNEGSKA (reference sequence). CDR3 nucleotides: TGCAGTGCTAGAGGTGACTACTCCTACGAGCAGTACTTC. Its protein is CSARGDYSYEQYF.

To note about this clonotype: The CDR3 does not close with the conserved phenylalanine or tryptophan, likely indicating a read error. This chain links TRBV20-1 with TRBJ2-1; TRBD1 agrees at 10 bases. The CDR3 has 13 amino acids. V shed 6 bases, J shed 7 bases, and the junction held 6 bases outside the gene matches. Germline-derived CDR1 and CDR2 are DFQATT and SNEGSKA (reference sequence). The DNA of the CDR3 is TGCAGTGCGGACGACAGGGGGCATAATGAGCAGTTCTTA. It is translated as CSADDRGHNEQFL.

V usage is TRBV28 and J usage is TRBJ1-5; D gene unclear. Germline V gene lookup returns CDR1 MDHEN and CDR2 SYDVKM. This CDR3 is 15 amino acids long. V was cut by 3 bases and J by 0 bases, with 9 bases left in between. CDR3 DNA: TGTGCCAGCAGTTTTCTCGGGGATAGCAATCAGCCCCAGCATTTT. This translates into CASSFLGDSNQPQHF.

The sample holds a few counts of this clonotype. The V call is TRBV7-9, the J call TRBJ2-1; no firm D call. CDR1 is SEHNR, CDR2 FQNEAQ, per germline (reference sequence). The CDR3 is made up of 13 amino acids. Trimming took off 8 bases at V and 7 bases at J, with 15 bases between the two ends. CDR3 bases: TGTGCCAGCGGTAACGAAGGTTGGAATGAGCAGTTCTTC. Its protein is CASGNEGWNEQFF.

This sequence joins TRBV3-1 and TRBJ2-1, with D maybe TRBD1 (5 bases). The ends were cut back, 4 bases at V and 2 bases at J, with 15 bases in the middle. Germline V gene lookup returns CDR1 LGHDT and CDR2 YNNKEL (reference sequence). This CDR3 comprises 16 residues. CDR3 region: CASSPQGGRAYNEQFF. The CDR3 bases are TGTGCCAGCAGCCCCCAGGGTGGCAGGGCCTACAATGAGCAGTTCTTC.

This clonotype was found once. A much bigger clone sits one base away, suggesting this may be a read error. The chain combines TRBV5-1 with TRBJ2-5; a weak D match, TRBD2 (6 bases). Trimming left V 0 bases short and J 2 bases short, with 14 bases between. The CDR3 runs 16 residues. CDR1 and CDR2 (germline): SGHRS, YFSETQ. CDR3 sequence: CASSLGPGGNQETQYF. In nucleotides, the CDR3 is TGCGCCAGCAGCTTGGGGCCCGGGGGAAATCAAGAGACCCAGTACTTC.

The chain recombines TRBV4-3 with TRBJ2-2; a possible D gene is TRBD1 (6 bases). The CDR3 covers 16 residues. Per the germline V gene, CDR1 is LGHNA and CDR2 is YSLEER. The ends were cut back, 0 bases at V and 4 bases at J, with 12 bases in the middle. For the CDR3, the DNA is TGCGCCAGCAGCCAAGATCAGGGGATTACCACCGGGGAGCTGTTTTTT. Residues: CASSQDQGITTGELFF.

This sequence joins TRBV9 and TRBJ2-1, with D possibly being TRBD1 or TRBD2 (5 bases each). Trimming removed 3 bases at V and 0 bases at J, with 16 bases between. Per germline, CDR1 SGDLS and CDR2 YYNGEE. The CDR3 contains 17 residues. CDR3 protein: CASSARGTTRSYNEQFF. As DNA, the CDR3 is TGTGCCAGCAGCGCCCGAGGGACCACCCGCTCCTACAATGAGCAGTTCTTC. The full variable domain, completed using reference TRBV9 and TRBJ2-1, is DSGVTQTPKHLITATGQRVTLRCSPRSGDLSVYWYQQSLDQGLQFLIQYYNGEERAKGNILERFSAQQFPDLHSELNLSSLELGDSALYFCASSARGTTRSYNEQFFGPGTRLTVL.

The chain links TRBV5-1 to TRBJ2-7; tentatively, D is TRBD2 (7 bases). Looked up from germline, CDR1 is SGHRS and CDR2 is YFSETQ. V lost 0 bases and J 5 bases, leaving 15 bases between the germline ends. This CDR3 spans 15 amino acids. The CDR3 is CASSLEQGGLDEQYF. CDR3 DNA sequence: TGCGCCAGCAGCTTGGAACAGGGAGGGCTCGACGAGCAGTACTTC.

Turning to this clonotype: Compared with germline, one end of the junction differs, possibly owing to a read error. This chain connects TRBV6-6 to TRBJ1-1; D is perhaps TRBD1 (6 bases). The CDR3 extends over 12 amino acids. Germline V gene lookup returns CDR1 MNHNY and CDR2 SVGAGI (reference sequence). In nucleotides, the CDR3 is TGTGCCAGCCAGGGGATGGGCACTGAAGTTTTCTTT. Residues: CASQGMGTEVFF.